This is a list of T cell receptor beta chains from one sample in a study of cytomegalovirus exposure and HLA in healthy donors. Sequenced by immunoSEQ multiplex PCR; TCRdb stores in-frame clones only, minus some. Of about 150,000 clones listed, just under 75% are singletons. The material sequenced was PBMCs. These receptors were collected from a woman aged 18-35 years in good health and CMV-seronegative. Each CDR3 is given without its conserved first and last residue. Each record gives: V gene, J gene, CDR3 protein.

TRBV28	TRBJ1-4	ASSSRVVATNEKLF
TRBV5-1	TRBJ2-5	ASSLELAGGWETQY
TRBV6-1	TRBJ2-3	ASTQTSGSTDTQY
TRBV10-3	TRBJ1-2	AISESFSGDGYT
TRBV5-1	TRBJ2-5	ASSLGLNLRETQY
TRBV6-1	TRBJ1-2	ASSEVRESNYGYT
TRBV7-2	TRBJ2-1	ASSRLAGVRRNNEQF
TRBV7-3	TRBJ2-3	ASSSSWAISTDTQY
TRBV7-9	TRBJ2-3	ASSSRDRSTDTQY
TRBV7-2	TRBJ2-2	ASSLERDRVRSRELF
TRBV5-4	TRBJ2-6	ASGASGANVLT
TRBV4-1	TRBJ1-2	ASSHGVRGYT
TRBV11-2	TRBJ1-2	ASSSWTGSPYGYT
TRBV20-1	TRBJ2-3	SARAYTQY
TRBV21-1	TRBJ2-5	ASSKAGSRRETQY
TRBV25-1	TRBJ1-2	ASSELSTESYGYT
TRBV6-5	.	ASSYSTGGYEQY
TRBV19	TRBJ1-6	ASSIVGSPLH
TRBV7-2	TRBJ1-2	ASSLAATGGANYGYT
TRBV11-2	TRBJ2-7	ASRDRDSPSYEQY
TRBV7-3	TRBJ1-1	ASSLASPGTGGFKAF
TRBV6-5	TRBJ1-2	ASARGSLNDGYT
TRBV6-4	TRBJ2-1	ASSDSLHEQF
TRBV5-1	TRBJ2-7	ASSSGTGSPEQY
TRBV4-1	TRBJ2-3	ASSQVGLAGITDTQY
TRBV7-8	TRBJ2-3	ASSSQTSVLGTDTQY
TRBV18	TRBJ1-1	ASSRGTPNTEAF
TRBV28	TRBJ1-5	ASSSVNQPQH
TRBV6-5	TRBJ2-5	ASSWEQDPQETQY
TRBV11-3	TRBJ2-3	ASRAWTGTDEY
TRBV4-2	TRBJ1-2	ASSQDEAVTNYGYT
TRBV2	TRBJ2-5	ASSDVLAGKETQY
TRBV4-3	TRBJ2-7	ASSQDTRTGGEQY
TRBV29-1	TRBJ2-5	SVSASGRETQY
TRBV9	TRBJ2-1	ASSAITGLAGGDEQF
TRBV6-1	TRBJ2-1	ASSVGTDNEQF
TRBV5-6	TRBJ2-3	ASSLGSFTDTQY
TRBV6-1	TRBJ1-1	ASSDSVIGEAF
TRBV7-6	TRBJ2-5	ASSRGLAGPLQETQY
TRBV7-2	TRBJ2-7	ASSLASGGPGEQY
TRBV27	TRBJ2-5	ASSHFMGGQETQY
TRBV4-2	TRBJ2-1	ASSQAQGADNEQF
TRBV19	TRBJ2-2	ASRSGTLRNTGELF
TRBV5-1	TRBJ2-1	ASSLSSGGARDEQF
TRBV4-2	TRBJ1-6	ASSQDKGQGYPTLH
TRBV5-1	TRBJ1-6	ASKPTGEYSPLH
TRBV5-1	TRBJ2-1	ASSQTSGSYNEQF
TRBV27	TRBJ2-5	ASSPFYPETQY
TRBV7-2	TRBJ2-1	ASSFDRANEQF
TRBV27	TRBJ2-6	ASSFEAAGANVLT
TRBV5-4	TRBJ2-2	ASTRGGIGELF
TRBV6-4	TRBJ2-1	ASSQMDRAGNEQF
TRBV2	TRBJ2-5	ASSINKRETQY